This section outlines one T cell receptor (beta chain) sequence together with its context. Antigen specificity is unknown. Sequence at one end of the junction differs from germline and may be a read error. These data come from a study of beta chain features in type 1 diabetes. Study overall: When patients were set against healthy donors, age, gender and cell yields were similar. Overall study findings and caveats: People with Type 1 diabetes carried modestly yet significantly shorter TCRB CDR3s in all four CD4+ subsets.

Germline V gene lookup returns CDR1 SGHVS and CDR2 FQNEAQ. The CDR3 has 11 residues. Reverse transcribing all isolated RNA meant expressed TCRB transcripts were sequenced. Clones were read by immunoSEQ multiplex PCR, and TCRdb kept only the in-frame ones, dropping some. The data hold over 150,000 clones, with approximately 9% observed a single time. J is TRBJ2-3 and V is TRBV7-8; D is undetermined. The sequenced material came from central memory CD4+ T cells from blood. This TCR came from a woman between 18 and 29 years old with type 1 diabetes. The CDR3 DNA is TGTGCCAGCAGCCAACGCTTGGCAGTGCATTTT. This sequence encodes CASSQRLAVHF.